The next 27 T cell receptor beta chains were all read from a single sample in a study of regulatory T cells in long-lasting Graves disease. Library construction for TCR beta used iRepertoire HTBI primers and Arm-PCR of CDR3 regions. TCRdb reprocessed the multiplex PCR reads via MiXCR and lists one record per CDR3 protein. Of some 340,000 distinct CDR3 sequences detected, 10% to 15% appear once; the ten largest clones hold over 15%. Indicated time point: newly diagnosed GD, antithyroid drugs for less than 3 months. Isolated PBMC RNA provided the starting material for the TCR library. The same sample was also studied in work on T cells in Graves' hyperthyroidism and ophthalmopathy.

The starting material was peripheral blood mononuclear cells (PBMCs), obtained at new diagnosis, from a patient treated with antithyroid drugs. These TCRs come from a woman aged 18-29 years with Graves disease.

This clonotype was seen a handful of times. This rearrangement joins TRBV29-1 to TRBJ2-1; the match to TRBD2 covers 11 bases. The V gene's germline CDR1 is SQVTM and CDR2 ANQGSEA. The CDR3 has 17 residues. V was clipped by 3 bases and J by 3 bases; unmatched bases: 10. CDR3 loop: CSVEGGASGRYYNEQFF. In DNA, the CDR3 is TGCAGCGTTGAGGGGGGGGCTAGCGGGAGGTACTACAATGAGCAGTTCTTC.

This clonotype was seen many times. The chain joins TRBV30 to TRBJ2-1; 7 bases align to TRBD2. The V segment lost 6 bases and the J segment 9 bases; nucleotides outside the gene matches: 14. The CDR3 covers 14 residues. Germline V lookup: CDR1 GTSNPN, CDR2 SVGIG (reference sequence). As DNA, the CDR3 is TGTGCCTGTCATCGGGAGGACCACGACGGTGAGCAGTTCTTC. It encodes CACHREDHDGEQFF.

This clonotype was seen many times. The chain uses TRBV29-1 and TRBJ1-4, with D hard to call. The V end was cut by 2 bases, the J end by 0 bases, with 7 bases between. This CDR3 has 14 residues. The V gene's germline CDR1 is SQVTM and CDR2 ANQGSEA. The CDR3 DNA reads TGCAGCGTTGAATTAGCCCCAACTAATGAAAAACTGTTTTTT. It specifies CSVELAPTNEKLFF.

This clonotype was counted many times. The chain uses TRBV2 and TRBJ1-1; D unclear. CDR3 length: 13 residues. CDR1 and CDR2 (germline): SNHLY, FYNNEI. V lost 0 bases, J lost 7 bases, and 9 bases lay in between. This CDR3 is CASSEAHWGEAFF. The CDR3 coding sequence is TGTGCCAGCAGTGAAGCTCACTGGGGTGAAGCTTTCTTT. The full variable domain, its missing parts supplied by reference TRBV2 and TRBJ1-1, is EPEVTQTPSHQVTQMGQEVILRCVPISNHLYFYWYRQILGQKVEFLVSFYNNEISEKSEIFDDQFSVERPDGSNFTLKIRSTKLEDSAMYFCASSEAHWGEAFFGQGTRLTVV.

This clonotype was counted ten times or more. The chain is built from TRBV20-1 and TRBJ1-1; 8 bases map to TRBD1. The germline CDR1 and CDR2 sequences are DFQATT and SNEGSKA (reference sequence). The CDR3 has 15 amino acids. Germline trimming cut 1 base from V and 6 bases from J; bases unmatched to any gene: 10. CDR3 nucleotide sequence: TGCAGTGCTAGAGGAAGACCGGACAGGGAGGCTGAAGCTTTCTTT. It specifies CSARGRPDREAEAFF.

This clonotype has a count of ten or more. The gene calls are TRBV29-1 and TRBJ2-3; D unresolved. The CDR3 loop spans 10 amino acids. The V and J ends lost 5 bases and 4 bases respectively, with 4 bases between them. Germline values: CDR1 SQVTM, CDR2 ANQGSEA. In DNA form, the CDR3 reads TGCAGCGTTCACTCAGATACGCAGTATTTT. Encoded protein: CSVHSDTQYF.

The chain is built from TRBV19 and TRBJ2-2, with D hard to call. Germline-derived CDR1 and CDR2 are LNHDA and SQIVND (reference sequence). This CDR3 contains 14 residues. V gave up 2 bases and J gave up 6 bases, with 10 bases separating them. CDR3 amino acids: CASSIFPKSGELFF. The CDR3 DNA sequence: TGTGCCAGTAGTATATTCCCCAAGTCCGGGGAGCTGTTTTTT.

This clonotype was seen many times. The rearrangement uses TRBV15 and TRBJ2-3; maybe TRBD2 (6 bases). The ends were cut back, 5 bases at V and 3 bases at J, with 15 bases in the middle. CDR3 length equals 15 residues. The germline V gene has CDR1 LNHNV and CDR2 YYDKDF (reference sequence). CDR3 in amino acids: CATSAGQGGTDTQYF. In nucleotides, the CDR3 is TGTGCCACCAGCGCGGGGCAGGGAGGAACAGATACGCAGTATTTT.

This clonotype was counted many times. V and J are TRBV11-2 and TRBJ2-7, with TRBD2 as a possible D gene (6 bases). The CDR3 length is 15 residues. Trimming shortened V by 5 bases and J by 0 bases, and 14 bases separated the two germline ends. Germline-derived CDR1 and CDR2 are SGHAT and FQNNGV. CDR3 in DNA: TGTGCCAGCAGCCTCGTGGGGGGAGGCTCCTACGAGCAGTACTTC. Translation: CASSLVGGGSYEQYF.

There are many counts of this clonotype. The rearrangement links TRBV6-1 to TRBJ1-1; 7 positions agree with TRBD1. This CDR3 has 14 residues. With 7 bases clipped from V and 0 bases from J, the junction kept 5 bases outside the gene matches. Germline V lookup: CDR1 MNHNS, CDR2 SASEGT. CDR3 bases: TGTGCCAGCATCGAGCAGGGGGTGAACACTGAAGCTTTCTTT. As protein: CASIEQGVNTEAFF.

This clonotype was picked up many times. V usage is TRBV28 and J usage is TRBJ1-5; the match to TRBD1 covers 9 bases. After removal of 5 bases from V and 6 bases from J, the junction contained 14 bases not matched to a gene. The germline V gene has CDR1 MDHEN and CDR2 SYDVKM. CDR3 size: 17 residues. CDR3 bases: TGTGCCAGCAGTACTTTAAGGGACAGGGAATTAGGTCAGCCCCAGCATTTT. Translation gives CASSTLRDRELGQPQHF.

This clonotype showed up many times. V is TRBV12-3 or TRBV12-4 and J is TRBJ2-1; D is perhaps TRBD1 or TRBD2 (5 bases each). Trimming took off 0 bases at V and 0 bases at J, with 12 bases between the two ends. The CDR3 has 17 amino acids. This chain's CDR3 is CASSLAEGTYSYNEQFF. Written as DNA, the CDR3 is TGTGCCAGCAGTTTAGCGGAAGGGACCTACTCCTACAATGAGCAGTTCTTC.

The chain recombines TRBV20-1 with TRBJ2-7, with D unresolved. The V gene lost 5 bases and the J gene lost 0 bases, with 11 bases spanning the gap. Germline V gives CDR1 DFQATT, CDR2 SNEGSKA (reference sequence). This CDR3 has 13 residues. This chain's CDR3 is CSAFDTSSYEQYF. As DNA, the CDR3 is TGCAGTGCTTTCGACACCTCCTCCTACGAGCAGTACTTC.

This clonotype occurred many times. Relative to the germline gene, one junction end is altered; a read error may explain this. J is TRBJ2-1 and V is TRBV7-8, with TRBD2 matching over 12 bases. The germline V gene encodes CDR1 SGHVS and CDR2 FQNEAQ. The length of the CDR3 is 14 residues. The DNA for the CDR3 is TGTGCCAGCAGCCTAGCGGGAGGGGCGGATGAGCAGTTCTTC. Protein: CASSLAGGADEQFF.

This clonotype was seen ten or more times. The rearrangement uses TRBV6-2 or TRBV6-3 and TRBJ2-2; 9 bases align to TRBD2. Germline lookup yields CDR1 MNHEY and CDR2 SVGEGT. This CDR3 has 14 amino acids. J was trimmed by 7 bases and V by 8 bases; bases with no gene match: 8. CDR3 nucleotides: TGTGCCAGCGCCGAAGGTAGCGGGAGCGGGGAGCTGTTTTTT. Amino acids: CASAEGSGSGELFF.

This clonotype was seen a few times. The gene calls are TRBV4-1 and TRBJ1-3; D gene uncertain. In germline, CDR1 is MGHRA, CDR2 YSYEKL. CDR3 size: 14 residues. V was trimmed by 1 base and J by 4 bases, leaving 8 bases between them. CDR3 nucleotides: TGCGCCAGCAGCCAAGGGCCCTACGGAAACACCATATATTTT. Protein product: CASSQGPYGNTIYF.

In the case of this clonotype: A far larger clone is one nucleotide away, so this likely arose from a read error. This is likely a read error, given that the CDR3 carries no conserved phenylalanine or tryptophan at its end. The limits of the CDR3 on the DNA are not certain, so only TCRdb's listed CDR3 is given. The chain uses TRBV7-2 and TRBJ2-3; the listed D gene, TRBD2, was not tested against the DNA. Ends included, the CDR3 has 15 residues. Germline V gene sequence: CDR1 SGHTA, CDR2 FQGNSA. The chain's CDR3 is CASSLDGTSSGEQYL.

The chain carries TRBV20-1 and TRBJ2-1, with D possibly matching TRBD2 (6 bases). This CDR3 has 16 amino acids. Trimming cost V 0 bases and J 4 bases, with 16 bases left between them. Germline V CDR1 and CDR2: DFQATT, SNEGSKA (reference sequence). CDR3 sequence (DNA): TGCAGTGCTAGAGATTACAGACTAGTACCATACAATGAGCAGTTCTTC. It translates to CSARDYRLVPYNEQFF.

This chain links TRBV7-9 with TRBJ2-1; 14 nucleotides agree with TRBD2. The CDR3 has 21 residues. V gave up 5 bases and J gave up 1 base; unmatched junction bases: 16. Germline CDR1 and CDR2: SEHNR and FQNEAQ (reference sequence). CDR3 sequence reads: CASSQDYLGTSGRPSYNEQFF. CDR3 sequence (DNA): TGTGCCAGCAGCCAAGATTATTTAGGGACTAGCGGGAGACCGTCCTACAATGAGCAGTTCTTC. The full variable domain, with the rest looked up from reference TRBV7-9 and TRBJ2-1, is DTGVSQNPRHKITKRGQNVTFRCDPISEHNRLYWYRQTLGQGPEFLTYFQNEAQLEKSRLLSDRFSAERPKGSFSTLEIQRTEQGDSAMYLCASSQDYLGTSGRPSYNEQFFGPGTRLTVL.

This clonotype turned up a few times. The V and J genes are TRBV12-3 or TRBV12-4 and TRBJ2-1, with TRBD1 as a possible D gene (5 bases). The CDR3 has 20 amino acids. Trimming took off 4 bases at V and 4 bases at J, with 29 bases between the two ends. DNA of the CDR3: TGTGCCAGCAGTTCCCTAGTTTTTGGGGCGGTAACGCGTCGGTACAATGAGCAGTTCTTC. Translation gives CASSSLVFGAVTRRYNEQFF.

This clonotype has at least ten counts. J is TRBJ1-2 and V is TRBV20-1; TRBD1 matches at 10 bases. The CDR3 sequence is 15 residues long. Germline lookup yields CDR1 DFQATT and CDR2 SNEGSKA (reference sequence). V lost 5 bases to trimming and J lost 6 bases; unmatched junction nucleotides: 12. The CDR3 region is CSASSTGGGLDGYTF. The CDR3 DNA follows: TGCAGTGCTTCCTCGACAGGGGGCGGGCTAGATGGCTACACCTTC.

This clonotype was detected ten times or more. This chain connects TRBV10-3 to TRBJ2-7; D may match TRBD1 or TRBD2 (5 bases each). Between the trimmed V and J ends, which lost 6 bases and 3 bases, there was a span of 15 bases. CDR1 ENHRY and CDR2 SYGVKD come from the germline V gene. The CDR3 has 14 amino acids. The CDR3 region has the DNA TGTGCCATCAGCTCCGGGACGGACAACTACGAGCAGTACTTC. Protein sequence: CAISSGTDNYEQYF.

This clonotype was found a few times. The chain employs TRBV20-1 and TRBJ2-5; either TRBD1 or TRBD2 may fit D (5 bases each). V was shortened by 6 bases and J by 1 base, with 18 bases between the two germline ends. Germline assignment: CDR1 DFQATT and CDR2 SNEGSKA (reference sequence). The CDR3 length is 15 residues. The CDR3 sequence is CSAAAVGGPQETQYF. CDR3 nucleotides: TGCAGTGCCGCAGCTGTTGGGGGACCCCAAGAGACCCAGTACTTC.

V usage is TRBV12-3 or TRBV12-4 and J usage is TRBJ2-4, with D unresolved. This CDR3 is 14 amino acids long. The V gene lost 6 bases and the J gene lost 0 bases, with 9 bases spanning the gap. CDR3 sequence (DNA): TGTGCCAGCAGCGCTACGGGAGCCAAAAACATTCAGTACTTC. Protein product: CASSATGAKNIQYF.

This clonotype showed up many times. The chain has TRBV20-1 and TRBJ1-2, with a tentative D call TRBD1 (5 bases). This CDR3 comprises 17 residues. The germline V gene has CDR1 DFQATT and CDR2 SNEGSKA (reference sequence). Trimming shortened V by 0 bases and J by 3 bases, and 20 bases separated the two germline ends. The CDR3 is CSARERWLGVGDYGYTF. The CDR3 coding sequence is TGCAGTGCTAGAGAGAGGTGGTTGGGGGTTGGTGACTATGGCTACACCTTC.

V and J are TRBV7-6 and TRBJ2-3, with 8 bases matching TRBD2. V was clipped by 5 bases and J by 4 bases; unmatched bases: 11. The germline gives CDR1 SGHVS, CDR2 FNYEAQ. This CDR3 spans 16 amino acids. CDR3 region: CASSIRSGIGADTQYF. The CDR3, as DNA: TGTGCCAGCAGCATTCGTAGCGGGATAGGTGCAGATACGCAGTATTTT.

This clonotype has a count of ten or more. This sequence joins TRBV7-2 and TRBJ1-5; no firm D call. CDR3 length: 16 residues. Germline lookup yields CDR1 SGHTA and CDR2 FQGNSA. V lost 2 bases to trimming and J lost 6 bases, with 17 bases between them. CDR3 DNA sequence: TGTGCCAGCAGCTTAAGGGTCATGGTGGGTACTCAGCCCCAGCATTTT. As protein: CASSLRVMVGTQPQHF. The variable domain in full, completed from reference TRBV7-2 and TRBJ1-5, reads GAGVSQSPSNKVTEKGKDVELRCDPISGHTALYWYRQSLGQGLEFLIYFQGNSAPDKSGLPSDRFSAERTGGSVSTLTIQRTQQEDSAVYLCASSLRVMVGTQPQHFGDGTRLSIL.